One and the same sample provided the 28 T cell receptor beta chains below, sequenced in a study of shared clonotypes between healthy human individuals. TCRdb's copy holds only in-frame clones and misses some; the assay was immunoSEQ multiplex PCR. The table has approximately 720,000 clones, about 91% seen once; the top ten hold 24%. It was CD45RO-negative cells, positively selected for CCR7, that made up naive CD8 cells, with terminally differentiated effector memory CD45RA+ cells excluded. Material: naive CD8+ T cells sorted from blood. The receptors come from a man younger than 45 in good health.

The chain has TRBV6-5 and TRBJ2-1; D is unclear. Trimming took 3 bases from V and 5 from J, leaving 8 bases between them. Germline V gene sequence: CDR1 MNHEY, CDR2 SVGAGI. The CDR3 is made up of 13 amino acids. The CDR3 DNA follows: TGTGCCAGCAGTTATGTAGGAGACAATGAGCAGTTCTTC. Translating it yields CASSYVGDNEQFF.

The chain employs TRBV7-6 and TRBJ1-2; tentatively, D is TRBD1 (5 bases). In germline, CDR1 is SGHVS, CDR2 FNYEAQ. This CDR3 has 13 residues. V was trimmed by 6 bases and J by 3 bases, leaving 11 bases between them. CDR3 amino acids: CASRPTGDYGYTF. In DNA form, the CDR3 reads TGTGCCAGCAGACCAACAGGCGACTATGGCTACACCTTC.

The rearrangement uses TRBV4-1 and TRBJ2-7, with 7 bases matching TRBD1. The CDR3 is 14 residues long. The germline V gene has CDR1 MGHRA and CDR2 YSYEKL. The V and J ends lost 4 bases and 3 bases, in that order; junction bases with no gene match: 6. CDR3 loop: CASSRDRDLYEQYF. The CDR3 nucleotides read TGCGCCAGCAGCCGAGACAGGGACCTCTACGAGCAGTACTTC.

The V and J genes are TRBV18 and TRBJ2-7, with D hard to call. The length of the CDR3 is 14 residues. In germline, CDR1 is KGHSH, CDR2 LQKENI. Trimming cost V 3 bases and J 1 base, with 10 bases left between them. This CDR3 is CASSPLQTSYEQYF. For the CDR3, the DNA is TGTGCCAGCTCACCGCTACAAACATCCTACGAGCAGTACTTC.

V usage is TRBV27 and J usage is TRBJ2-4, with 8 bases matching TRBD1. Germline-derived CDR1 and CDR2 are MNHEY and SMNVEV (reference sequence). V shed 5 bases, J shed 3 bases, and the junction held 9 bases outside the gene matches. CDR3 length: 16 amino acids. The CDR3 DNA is TGTGCCAGCAGTCTAGACAGGGGTTGGGTCAAAAACATTCAGTACTTC. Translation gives CASSLDRGWVKNIQYF.

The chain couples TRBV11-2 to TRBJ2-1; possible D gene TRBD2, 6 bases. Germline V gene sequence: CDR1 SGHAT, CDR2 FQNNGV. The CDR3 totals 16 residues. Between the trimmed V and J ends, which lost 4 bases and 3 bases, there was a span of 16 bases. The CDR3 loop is CASSSSGLNNYNEQFF. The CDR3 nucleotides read TGTGCCAGCAGCTCCTCGGGACTCAATAACTACAATGAGCAGTTCTTC.

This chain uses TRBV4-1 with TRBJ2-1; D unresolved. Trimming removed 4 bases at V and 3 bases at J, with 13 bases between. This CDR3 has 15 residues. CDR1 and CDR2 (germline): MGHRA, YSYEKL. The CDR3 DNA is TGCGCCAGCAGCCTAAGCTTCAGCAACTACAATGAGCAGTTCTTC. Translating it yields CASSLSFSNYNEQFF.

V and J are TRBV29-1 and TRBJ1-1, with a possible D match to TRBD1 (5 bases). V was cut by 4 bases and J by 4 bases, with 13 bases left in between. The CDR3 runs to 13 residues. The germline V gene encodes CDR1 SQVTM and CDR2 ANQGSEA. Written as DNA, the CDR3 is TGCAGCGTTGTAGTGCAGGGTGGCACTGAAGCTTTCTTT. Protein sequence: CSVVVQGGTEAFF. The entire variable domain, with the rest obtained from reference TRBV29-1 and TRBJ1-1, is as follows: SAVISQKPSRDICQRGTSLTIQCQVDSQVTMMFWYRQQPGQSLTLIATANQGSEATYESGFVIDKFPISRPNLTFSTLTVSNMSPEDSSIYLCSVVVQGGTEAFFGQGTRLTVV.

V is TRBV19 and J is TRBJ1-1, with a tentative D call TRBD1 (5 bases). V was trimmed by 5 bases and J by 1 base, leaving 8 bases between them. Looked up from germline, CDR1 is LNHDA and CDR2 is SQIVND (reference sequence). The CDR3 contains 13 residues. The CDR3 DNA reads TGTGCCAGTAGTCTCGGGGGGAACACTGAAGCTTTCTTT. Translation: CASSLGGNTEAFF.

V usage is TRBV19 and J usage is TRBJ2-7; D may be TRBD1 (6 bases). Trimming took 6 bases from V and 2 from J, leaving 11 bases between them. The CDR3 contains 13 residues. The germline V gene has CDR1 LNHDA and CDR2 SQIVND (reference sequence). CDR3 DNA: TGTGCCAGTAGCCTCAGGGGTCCCTACGAGCAGTACTTC. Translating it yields CASSLRGPYEQYF.

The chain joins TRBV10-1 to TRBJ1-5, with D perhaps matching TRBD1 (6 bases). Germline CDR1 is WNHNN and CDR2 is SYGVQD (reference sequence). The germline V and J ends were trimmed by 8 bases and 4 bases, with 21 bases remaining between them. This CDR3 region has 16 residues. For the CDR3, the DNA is TGCGCCAGCTACCCCTACAGGGTGTCGGGTAATCAGCCCCAGCATTTT. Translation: CASYPYRVSGNQPQHF.

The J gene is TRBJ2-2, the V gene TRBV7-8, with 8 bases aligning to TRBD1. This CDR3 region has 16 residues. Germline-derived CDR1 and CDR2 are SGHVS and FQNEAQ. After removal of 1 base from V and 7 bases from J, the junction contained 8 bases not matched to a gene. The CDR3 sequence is CASSLGSQGASGELFF. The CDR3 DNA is TGTGCCAGCAGCTTAGGGTCCCAGGGGGCAAGCGGGGAGCTGTTTTTT.

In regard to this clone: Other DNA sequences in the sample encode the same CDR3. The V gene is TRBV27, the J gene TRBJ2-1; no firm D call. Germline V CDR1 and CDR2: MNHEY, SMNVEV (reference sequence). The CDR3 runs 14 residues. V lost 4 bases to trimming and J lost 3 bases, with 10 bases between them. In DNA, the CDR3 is TGTGCCAGCAGTTCTGGCGGAAACTACAATGAGCAGTTCTTC. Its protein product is CASSSGGNYNEQFF.

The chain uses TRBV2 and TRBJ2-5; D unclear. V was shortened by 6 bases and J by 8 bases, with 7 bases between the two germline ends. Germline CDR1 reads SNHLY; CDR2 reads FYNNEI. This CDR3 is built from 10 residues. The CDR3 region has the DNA TGTGCCAGCAGGGGTGGAACCCAGTACTTC. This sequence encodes CASRGGTQYF.

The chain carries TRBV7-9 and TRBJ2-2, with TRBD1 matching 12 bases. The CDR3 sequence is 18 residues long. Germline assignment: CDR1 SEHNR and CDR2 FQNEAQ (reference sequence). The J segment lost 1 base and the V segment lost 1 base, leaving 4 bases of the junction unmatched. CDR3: CASSLGDRGRRNTGELFF. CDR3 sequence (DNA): TGTGCCAGCAGCTTAGGGGACAGGGGGCGCCGGAACACCGGGGAGCTGTTTTTT.

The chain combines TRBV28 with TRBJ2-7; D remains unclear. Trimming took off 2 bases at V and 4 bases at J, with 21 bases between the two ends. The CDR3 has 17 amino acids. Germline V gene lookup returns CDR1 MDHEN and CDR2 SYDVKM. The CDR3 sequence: CASSLAPSLDSWYEQYF. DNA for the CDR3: TGTGCCAGCAGTTTAGCCCCCTCCTTAGATTCCTGGTACGAGCAGTACTTC.

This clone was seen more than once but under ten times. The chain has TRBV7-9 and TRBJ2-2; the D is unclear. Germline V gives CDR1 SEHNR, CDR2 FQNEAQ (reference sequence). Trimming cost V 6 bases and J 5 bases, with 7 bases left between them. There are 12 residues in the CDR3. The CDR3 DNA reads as TGTGCCAGCAGACAAGGGACCGGGGAGCTGTTTTTT. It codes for CASRQGTGELFF.

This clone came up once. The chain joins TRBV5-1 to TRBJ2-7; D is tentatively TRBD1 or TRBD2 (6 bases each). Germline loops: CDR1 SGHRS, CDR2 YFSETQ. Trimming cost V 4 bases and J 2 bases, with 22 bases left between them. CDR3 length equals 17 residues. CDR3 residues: CASSPSQGSGNPYEQYF. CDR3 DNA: TGCGCCAGCAGCCCATCACAGGGTAGCGGAAACCCCTACGAGCAGTACTTC.

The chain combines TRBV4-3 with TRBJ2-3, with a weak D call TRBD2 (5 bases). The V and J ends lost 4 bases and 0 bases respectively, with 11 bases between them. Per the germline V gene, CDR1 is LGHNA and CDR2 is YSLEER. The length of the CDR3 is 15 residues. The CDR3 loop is CASSLTRLSTDTQYF. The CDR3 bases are TGCGCCAGCAGCCTCACTAGGCTTAGCACAGATACGCAGTATTTT.

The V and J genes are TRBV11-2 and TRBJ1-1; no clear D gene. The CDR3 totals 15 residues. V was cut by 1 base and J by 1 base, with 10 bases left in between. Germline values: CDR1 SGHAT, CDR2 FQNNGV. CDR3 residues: CASSLGEGPNTEAFF. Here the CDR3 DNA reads TGTGCCAGCAGCTTAGGCGAGGGTCCGAACACTGAAGCTTTCTTT. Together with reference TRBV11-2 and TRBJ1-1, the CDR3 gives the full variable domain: EAGVAQSPRYKIIEKRQSVAFWCNPISGHATLYWYQQILGQGPKLLIQFQNNGVVDDSQLPKDRFSAERLKGVDSTLKIQPAKLEDSAVYLCASSLGEGPNTEAFFGQGTRLTVV.

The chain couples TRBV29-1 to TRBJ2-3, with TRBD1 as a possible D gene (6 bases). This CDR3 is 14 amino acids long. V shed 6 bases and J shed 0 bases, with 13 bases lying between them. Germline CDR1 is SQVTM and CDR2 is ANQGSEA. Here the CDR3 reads CSVAGQPSTDTQYF. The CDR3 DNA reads TGCAGCGTGGCCGGACAGCCAAGCACAGATACGCAGTATTTT.

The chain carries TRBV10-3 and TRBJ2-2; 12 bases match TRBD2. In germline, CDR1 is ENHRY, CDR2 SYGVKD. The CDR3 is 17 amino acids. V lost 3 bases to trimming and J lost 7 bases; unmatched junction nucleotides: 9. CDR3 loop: CAISDRRTSGIGGELFF. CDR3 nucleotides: TGTGCCATCAGTGATCGAAGGACTAGCGGGATCGGCGGGGAGCTGTTTTTT.

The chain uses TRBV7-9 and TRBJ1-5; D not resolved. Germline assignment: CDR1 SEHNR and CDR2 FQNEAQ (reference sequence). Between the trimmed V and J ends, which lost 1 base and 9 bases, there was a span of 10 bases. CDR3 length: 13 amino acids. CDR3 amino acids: CASSLGRGTPQHF. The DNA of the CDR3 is TGTGCCAGCAGCTTAGGACGGGGAACGCCCCAGCATTTT. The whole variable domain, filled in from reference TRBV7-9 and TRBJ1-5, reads DTGVSQNPRHKITKRGQNVTFRCDPISEHNRLYWYRQTLGQGPEFLTYFQNEAQLEKSRLLSDRFSAERPKGSFSTLEIQRTEQGDSAMYLCASSLGRGTPQHFGDGTRLSIL.

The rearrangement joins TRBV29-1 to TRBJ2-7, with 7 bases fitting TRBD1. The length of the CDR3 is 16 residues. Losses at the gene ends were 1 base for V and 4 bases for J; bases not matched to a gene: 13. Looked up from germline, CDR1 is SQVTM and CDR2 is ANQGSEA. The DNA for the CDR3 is TGCAGCGTTGAAGGGGTCAGTGGACAGGTCGTTTACGAGCAGTACTTC. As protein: CSVEGVSGQVVYEQYF.

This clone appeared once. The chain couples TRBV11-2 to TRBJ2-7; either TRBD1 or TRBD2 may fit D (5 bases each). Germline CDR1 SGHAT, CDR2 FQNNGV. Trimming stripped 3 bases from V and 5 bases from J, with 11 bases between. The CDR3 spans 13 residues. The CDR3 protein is CASSLRDGHEQYF. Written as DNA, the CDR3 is TGTGCCAGCAGCTTGAGGGACGGCCACGAGCAGTACTTC.

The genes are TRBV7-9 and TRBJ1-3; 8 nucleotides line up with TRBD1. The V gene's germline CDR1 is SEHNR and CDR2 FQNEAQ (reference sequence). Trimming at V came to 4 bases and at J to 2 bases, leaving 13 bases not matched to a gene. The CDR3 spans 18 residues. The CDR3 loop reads CASSSLDRGLLAGNTIYF. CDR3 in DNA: TGTGCCAGCAGCTCCCTCGACAGGGGCTTGCTAGCTGGAAACACCATATATTTT.

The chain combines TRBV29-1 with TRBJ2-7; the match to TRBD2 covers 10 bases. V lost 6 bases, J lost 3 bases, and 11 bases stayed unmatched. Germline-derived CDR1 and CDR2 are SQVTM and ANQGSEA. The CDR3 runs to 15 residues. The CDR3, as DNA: TGCAGCGTGTCCGGGACTAGCGAGAGGCTCTACGAGCAGTACTTC. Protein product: CSVSGTSERLYEQYF.

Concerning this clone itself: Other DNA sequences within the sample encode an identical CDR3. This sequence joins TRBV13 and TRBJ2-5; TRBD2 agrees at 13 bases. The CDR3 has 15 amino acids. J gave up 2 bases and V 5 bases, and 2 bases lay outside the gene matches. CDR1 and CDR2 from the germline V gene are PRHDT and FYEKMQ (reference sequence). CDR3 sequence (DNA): TGTGCCAGCAGCCTACTAGCGGGAGGGCAAGAGACCCAGTACTTC. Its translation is CASSLLAGGQETQYF.